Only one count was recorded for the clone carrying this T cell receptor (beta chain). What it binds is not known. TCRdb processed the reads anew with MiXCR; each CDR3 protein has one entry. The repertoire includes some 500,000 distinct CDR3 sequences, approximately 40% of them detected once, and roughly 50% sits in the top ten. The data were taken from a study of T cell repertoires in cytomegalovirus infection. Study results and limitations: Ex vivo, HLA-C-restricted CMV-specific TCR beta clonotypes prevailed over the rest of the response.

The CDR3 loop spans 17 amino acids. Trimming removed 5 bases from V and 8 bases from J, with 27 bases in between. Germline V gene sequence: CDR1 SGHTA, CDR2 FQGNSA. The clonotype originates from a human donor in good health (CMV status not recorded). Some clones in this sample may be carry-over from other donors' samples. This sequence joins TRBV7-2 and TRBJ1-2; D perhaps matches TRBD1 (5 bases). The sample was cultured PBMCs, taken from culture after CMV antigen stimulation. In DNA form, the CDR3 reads TGTGCCAGCAGCCCCGTGGGGGGGGGGACCCCGGCGGTGGGCTACACCTTC. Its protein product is CASSPVGGGTPAVGYTF.